This T cell receptor beta chain is from a study of PD-1 blockade in classical Hodgkin lymphoma. Following autologous stem cell transplantation, relapse occurred in every patient, and exposure to brentuximab vedotin varied. Purification of CD4+ T cells from thawed PBMCs was achieved by magnetic negative selection. Sequencing used immunoSEQ multiplex PCR; TCRdb keeps in-frame clones, though not all of them. The table has approximately 28,000 clones, over 65% seen once. Sequences were derived from CD4+ T cells from blood, sampled at baseline. The clonotype comes from a human donor with classical Hodgkin lymphoma.

CDR3 DNA sequence: TGTGCCAGCAGGAGGGGACCGGATGAAAAACTGTTTTTT. It is translated as CASRRGPDEKLFF. The chain has TRBV6-1 and TRBJ1-4; possibly TRBD1 for D (5 bases). CDR1 MNHNS and CDR2 SASEGT come from the germline V gene. The CDR3 has 13 residues. Trimming took 6 bases from V and 6 from J, leaving 11 bases between them.